This TCR beta chain was retrieved from a study of blood T cell repertoires in COVID-19. Original analysis: Reference gene primer amplification in the assay estimated nucleated cell counts. Sequencing was performed with immunoSEQ multiplex PCR; in TCRdb, only in-frame clones are kept and a portion is missing. Clonal size and the V and J genes are those of that table, whereas D and trimming came from the DNA. The sample consists of approximately 300,000 clones, roughly 88% of them appearing once. The V gene's germline CDR1 is MNHEY and CDR2 SMNVEV (reference sequence). The trim removed 1 base at V and 10 bases at J, leaving 6 bases unmatched. This CDR3 is 15 amino acids long.

Sequenced: peripheral blood. The sequence was obtained from a woman between 45 and 65 years old with acute or convalescent COVID-19. The chain employs TRBV27 and TRBJ2-1; 11 nucleotides align to TRBD2. The CDR3 nucleotides are TGTGCCAGCAGTTTATTTAGCGGGAGGGTGGAGGAGCAGTTCTTC. This gives the protein CASSLFSGRVEEQFF.